This T cell receptor beta chain appears in the sequencing data of a study of T cells after yellow fever vaccination. V was trimmed by 7 bases and J by 5 bases, leaving 14 bases between them. The CDR3 loop spans 13 amino acids. TCRdb re-derived calls from the 5' RACE reads in MiXCR, one entry per CDR3 protein. Altogether fewer than 100,000 distinct CDR3 sequences are present, 5.8% being singletons, with the ten largest covering roughly two fifths. This clonotype was seen ten or more times. Its antigen remains unknown. Broader study findings: The study noted that FACS-sorted repertoires could contain abundant clonotypes contaminating from the bulk population.

The sample was CD8+ T cells sorted from PBMCs, taken 10 days after the yellow fever booster vaccination. The sequence derives from a man aged 18 to 30 who received the YFV17D yellow fever vaccine. J is TRBJ2-5 and V is TRBV12-3 or TRBV12-4; D unresolved. CDR3 DNA: TGTGCCAGCACCCGCAATGATTGGGAGACCCAGTACTTC. Its translation: CASTRNDWETQYF.